This T cell receptor beta chain derives from a study of blood T cell repertoires in COVID-19. Study overall: From the United States, Italy and Spain came samples of acute and convalescent COVID-19.

V gave up 0 bases and J gave up 3 bases, with 8 bases separating them. Germline loops: CDR1 SGHRS, CDR2 YFSETQ. The CDR3 length is 14 residues. This table comes from immunoSEQ multiplex PCR, and its TCRdb copy is limited to in-frame clones, with some not included. The sample consists of roughly 91,000 clones, approximately 79% of them appearing once. The sequenced sample was peripheral blood. The chain joins TRBV5-1 to TRBJ2-3; possible D gene TRBD2, 6 bases. This receptor was obtained from an older man with acute or convalescent COVID-19. The CDR3 reads CASSLALATDTQYF. In DNA form, the CDR3 reads TGCGCCAGCAGCTTGGCACTAGCAACAGATACGCAGTATTTT.